This TCR beta chain emerged from a study of shared clonotypes between healthy human individuals. Whole-study results and caveats: Shared across a few donors were roughly 5.3% of the naive CD4 clonotypes.

Clones were read by immunoSEQ multiplex PCR, and TCRdb kept only the in-frame ones, dropping some. Of about 2,500,000 clones in the sample, 90% to 95% are singletons; the top ten hold over 0.12%. As to this clone: Its antigen is not identified.

Germline-derived CDR1 and CDR2 are MNHEY and SVGAGI. The V and J ends lost 6 bases and 0 bases respectively, with 8 bases between them. This CDR3 is built from 14 residues. The V gene is TRBV6-5, the J gene TRBJ1-4, with a tentative D call TRBD1 (5 bases). The clonotype was recovered from a man in his late teens or twenties in good health. Sample: naive CD4+ T cells sorted from blood. As for subset: CD45RA+ positively selected. CDR3 nucleotide sequence: TGTGCCAGCAGATCAGGGTCAACTAATGAAAAACTGTTTTTT. Protein: CASRSGSTNEKLFF.